This T cell receptor beta chain stems from a study of Ad26.COV2.S vaccination and SARS-CoV-2 variants. Regarding the study as a whole: Substantial breadth was reported for post-vaccination spike-specific CD8+ and CD4+ T cells.

V was trimmed by 1 base and J by 0 bases, leaving 10 bases between them. CDR3 length: 16 residues. Germline V gives CDR1 LNHDA, CDR2 SQIVND (reference sequence). Treatment specified: around 19 received Ad26.COV2.S at low or high dose, single or two shots; about five received placebo; per-sample allocation not given. It was on day 63 after the first vaccine or placebo injection that samples were taken. Libraries were prepared by immunoSEQ multiplex PCR; TCRdb keeps only in-frame clonotypes and omits some of them. The sample yields 350,000 to 400,000 clones, about 88% seen once. With regard to this clone: As yet, its antigen is unknown.

The V call is TRBV19, the J call TRBJ1-3; D is unresolved. The TCR was taken from a person between 18 and 65 years old who received the Ad26.COV2.S COVID-19 vaccine or a placebo. Sequencing used peripheral blood, obtained in a trial of Ad26.COV2.S vaccine versus placebo. This CDR3 reads CASSIVQTGSGNTIYF. CDR3 bases: TGTGCCAGTAGTATAGTCCAGACCGGCTCTGGAAACACCATATATTTT.